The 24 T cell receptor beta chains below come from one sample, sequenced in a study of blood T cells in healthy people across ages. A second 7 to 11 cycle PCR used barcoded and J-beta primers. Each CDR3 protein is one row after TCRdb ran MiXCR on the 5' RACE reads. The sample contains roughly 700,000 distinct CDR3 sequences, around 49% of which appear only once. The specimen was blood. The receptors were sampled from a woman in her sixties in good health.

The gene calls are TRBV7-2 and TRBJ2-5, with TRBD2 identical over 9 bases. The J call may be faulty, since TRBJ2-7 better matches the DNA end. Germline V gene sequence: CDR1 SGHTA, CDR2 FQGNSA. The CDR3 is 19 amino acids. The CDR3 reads CASSLASWASGEGIHEQYF. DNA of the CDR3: TGTGCCAGCAGCTTAGCATCTTGGGCTAGCGGGGAAGGCATCCACGAGCAGTACTTC.

CDR3 sequence (DNA): TGCAGTGCTAGAGATCCATTAGGTGACCGGGTAAGCTCCTACAATGAGCAGTTCTTC. This codes for CSARDPLGDRVSSYNEQFF. The gene calls are TRBV20-1 and TRBJ2-1; D call uncertain. This CDR3 is 19 amino acids long. V lost 0 bases to trimming and J lost 0 bases, with 21 bases between them. Per germline, CDR1 DFQATT and CDR2 SNEGSKA (reference sequence).

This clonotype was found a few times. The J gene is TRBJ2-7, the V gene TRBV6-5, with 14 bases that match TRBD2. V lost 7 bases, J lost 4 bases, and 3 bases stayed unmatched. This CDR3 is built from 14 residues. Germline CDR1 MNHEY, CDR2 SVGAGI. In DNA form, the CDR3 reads TGTGCCAGCACGAGGACTAGCGGGAGGTACGAGCAGTACTTC. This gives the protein CASTRTSGRYEQYF.

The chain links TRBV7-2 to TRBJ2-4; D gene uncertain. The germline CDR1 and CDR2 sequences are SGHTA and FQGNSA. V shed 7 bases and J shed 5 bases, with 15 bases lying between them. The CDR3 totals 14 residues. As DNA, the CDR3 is TGTGCCAGCACCCTGTCCCCCCAAGAAAACATTCAGTACTTC. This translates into CASTLSPQENIQYF.

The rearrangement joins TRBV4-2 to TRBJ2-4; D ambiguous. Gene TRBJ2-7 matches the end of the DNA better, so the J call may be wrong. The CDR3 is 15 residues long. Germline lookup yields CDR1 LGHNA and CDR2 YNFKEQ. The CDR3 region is CASSQDAGGYYEQYF. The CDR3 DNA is TGTGCCAGCAGCCAAGATGCCGGCGGCTATTACGAGCAGTACTTC.

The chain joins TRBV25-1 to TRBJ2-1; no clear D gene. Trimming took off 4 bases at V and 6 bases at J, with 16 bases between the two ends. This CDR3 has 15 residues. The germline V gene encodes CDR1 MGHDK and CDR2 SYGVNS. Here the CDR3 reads CASSGSLLGCNEQFF. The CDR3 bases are TGTGCCAGCAGTGGGTCCCTTCTAGGTTGCAATGAGCAGTTCTTC.

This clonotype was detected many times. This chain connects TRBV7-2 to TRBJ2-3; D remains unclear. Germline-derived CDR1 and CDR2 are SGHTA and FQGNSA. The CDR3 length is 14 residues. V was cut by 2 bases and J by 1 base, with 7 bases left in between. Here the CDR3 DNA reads TGTGCCAGCAGCTTAAATCTGGGCACAGATACGCAGTATTTT. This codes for CASSLNLGTDTQYF.

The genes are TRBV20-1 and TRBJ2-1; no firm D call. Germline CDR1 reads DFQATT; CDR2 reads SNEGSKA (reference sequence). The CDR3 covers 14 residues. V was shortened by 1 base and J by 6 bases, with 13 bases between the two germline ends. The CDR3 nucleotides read TGCAGTGCTAGAGGAGTAGGGAATCGCAATGAGCAGTTCTTC. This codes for CSARGVGNRNEQFF.

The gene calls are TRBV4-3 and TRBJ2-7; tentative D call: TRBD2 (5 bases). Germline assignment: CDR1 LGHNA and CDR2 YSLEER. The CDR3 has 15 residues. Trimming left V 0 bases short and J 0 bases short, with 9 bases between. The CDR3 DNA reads TGCGCCAGCAGCCAAGATTGGGAGATCTCCTACGAGCAGTACTTC. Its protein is CASSQDWEISYEQYF.

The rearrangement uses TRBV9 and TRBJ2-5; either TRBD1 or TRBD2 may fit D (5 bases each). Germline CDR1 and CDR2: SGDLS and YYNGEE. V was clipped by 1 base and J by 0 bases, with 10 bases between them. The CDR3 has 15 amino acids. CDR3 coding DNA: TGTGCCAGCAGCGTAAGTTGGGGGTACCAAGAGACCCAGTACTTC. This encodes CASSVSWGYQETQYF.

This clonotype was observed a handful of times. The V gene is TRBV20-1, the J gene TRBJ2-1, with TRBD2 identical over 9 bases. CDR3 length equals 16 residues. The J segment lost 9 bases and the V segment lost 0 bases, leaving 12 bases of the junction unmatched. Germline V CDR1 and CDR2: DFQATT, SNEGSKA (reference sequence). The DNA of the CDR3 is TGCAGTGCTAGAGATTGGTCTAGCGGGACGGATATTGAGCAGTTCTTC. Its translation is CSARDWSSGTDIEQFF.

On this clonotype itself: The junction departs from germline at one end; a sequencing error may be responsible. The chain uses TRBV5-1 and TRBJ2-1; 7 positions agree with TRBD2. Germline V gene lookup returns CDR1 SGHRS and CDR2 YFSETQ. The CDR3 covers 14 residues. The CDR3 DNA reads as TGCGCCAGCAGCTTGGGGACTAGGATCAATGGGCAGTTCTTC. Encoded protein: CASSLGTRINGQFF. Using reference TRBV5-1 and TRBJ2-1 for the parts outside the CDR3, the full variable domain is KAGVTQTPRYLIKTRGQQVTLSCSPISGHRSVSWYQQTPGQGLQFLFEYFSETQRNKGNFPGRFSGRQFSNSRSEMNVSTLELGDSALYLCASSLGTRINGQFFGPGTRLTVL.

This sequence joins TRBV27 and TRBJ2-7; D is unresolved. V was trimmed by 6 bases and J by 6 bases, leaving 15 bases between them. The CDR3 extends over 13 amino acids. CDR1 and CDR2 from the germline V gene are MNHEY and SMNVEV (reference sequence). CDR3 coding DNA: TGTGCCAGCAGAGTCGGATTTAGCCGCGAGCAGTACTTC. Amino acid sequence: CASRVGFSREQYF.

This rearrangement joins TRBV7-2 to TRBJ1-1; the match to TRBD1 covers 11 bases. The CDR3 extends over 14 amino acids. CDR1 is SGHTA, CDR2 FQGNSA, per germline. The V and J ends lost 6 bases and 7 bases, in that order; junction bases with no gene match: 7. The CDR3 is CASRRDRGSGEAFF. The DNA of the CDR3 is TGTGCCAGCAGAAGGGACAGGGGGTCGGGTGAAGCTTTCTTT. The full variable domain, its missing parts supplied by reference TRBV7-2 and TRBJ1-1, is GAGVSQSPSNKVTEKGKDVELRCDPISGHTALYWYRQSLGQGLEFLIYFQGNSAPDKSGLPSDRFSAERTGGSVSTLTIQRTQQEDSAVYLCASRRDRGSGEAFFGQGTRLTVV.

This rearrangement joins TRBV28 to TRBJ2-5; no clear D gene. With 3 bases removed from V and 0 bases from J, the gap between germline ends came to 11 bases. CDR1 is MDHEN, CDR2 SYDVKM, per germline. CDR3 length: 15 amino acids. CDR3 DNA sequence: TGTGCCAGCAGTTTCCCCGACAAACACCAAGAGACCCAGTACTTC. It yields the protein CASSFPDKHQETQYF.

DNA of the CDR3: TGCAGCGTTGATGAGGGCGGGGCAGAGACCCAGTACTTC. Its translation is CSVDEGGAETQYF. V and J are TRBV29-1 and TRBJ2-5, with a weak D call TRBD2 (6 bases). Germline loops: CDR1 SQVTM, CDR2 ANQGSEA. The CDR3 sequence is 13 residues long. V lost 3 bases, J lost 4 bases, and 12 bases lay in between.

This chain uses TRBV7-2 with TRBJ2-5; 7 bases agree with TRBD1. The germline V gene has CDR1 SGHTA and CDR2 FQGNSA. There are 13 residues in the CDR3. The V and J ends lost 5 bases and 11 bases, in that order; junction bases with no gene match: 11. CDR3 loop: CASSRDSLYGQYF. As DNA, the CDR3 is TGTGCCAGCAGCAGGGACAGTCTATACGGGCAGTACTTC.

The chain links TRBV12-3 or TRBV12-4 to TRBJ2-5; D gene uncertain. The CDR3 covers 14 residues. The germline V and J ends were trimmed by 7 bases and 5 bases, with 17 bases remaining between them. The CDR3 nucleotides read TGTGCCAGCACCCGGGCCAACCTGTTGGAGACCCAGTACTTC. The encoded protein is CASTRANLLETQYF.

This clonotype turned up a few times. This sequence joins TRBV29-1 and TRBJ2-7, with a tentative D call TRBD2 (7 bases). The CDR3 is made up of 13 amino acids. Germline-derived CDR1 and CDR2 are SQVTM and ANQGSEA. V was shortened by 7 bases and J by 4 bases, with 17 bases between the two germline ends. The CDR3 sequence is CSAEGGWYYEQYF. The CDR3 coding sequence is TGCAGCGCCGAGGGGGGGTGGTATTACGAGCAGTACTTC.

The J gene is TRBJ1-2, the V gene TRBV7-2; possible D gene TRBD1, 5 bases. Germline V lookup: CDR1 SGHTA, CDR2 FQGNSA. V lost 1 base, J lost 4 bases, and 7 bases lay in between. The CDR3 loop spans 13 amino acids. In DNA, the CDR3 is TGTGCCAGCAGCTTAGAACAGGCCTATGGCTACACCTTC. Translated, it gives CASSLEQAYGYTF.

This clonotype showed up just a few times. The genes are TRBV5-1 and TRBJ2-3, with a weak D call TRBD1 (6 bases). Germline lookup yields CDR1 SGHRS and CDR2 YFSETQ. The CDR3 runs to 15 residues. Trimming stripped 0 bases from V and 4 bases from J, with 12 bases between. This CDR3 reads CASSLALQGPDTQYF. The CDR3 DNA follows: TGCGCCAGCAGCTTGGCCCTACAGGGACCAGATACGCAGTATTTT.

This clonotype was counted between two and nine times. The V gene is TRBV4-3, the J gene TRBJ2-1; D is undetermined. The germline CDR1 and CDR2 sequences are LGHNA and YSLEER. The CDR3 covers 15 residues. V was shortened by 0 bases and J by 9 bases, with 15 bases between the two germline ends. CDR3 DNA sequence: TGCGCCAGCAGCCAAGATTTGCTGGCGGAATTTGAGCAGTTCTTC. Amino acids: CASSQDLLAEFEQFF.

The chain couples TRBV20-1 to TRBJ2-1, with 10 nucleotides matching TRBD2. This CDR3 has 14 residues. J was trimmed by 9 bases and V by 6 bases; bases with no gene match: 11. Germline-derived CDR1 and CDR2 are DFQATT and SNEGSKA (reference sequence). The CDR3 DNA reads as TGCAGTGCGGCTAGCGGGAGCAAGGACAGTGAGCAGTTCTTC. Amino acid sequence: CSAASGSKDSEQFF.

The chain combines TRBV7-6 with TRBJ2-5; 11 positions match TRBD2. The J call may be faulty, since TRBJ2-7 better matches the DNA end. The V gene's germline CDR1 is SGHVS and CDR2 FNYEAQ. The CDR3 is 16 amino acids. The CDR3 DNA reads TGTGCCAGCAGCTTAGAGACTAGCGGGACTCTGAACGAGCAGTACTTC. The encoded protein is CASSLETSGTLNEQYF.